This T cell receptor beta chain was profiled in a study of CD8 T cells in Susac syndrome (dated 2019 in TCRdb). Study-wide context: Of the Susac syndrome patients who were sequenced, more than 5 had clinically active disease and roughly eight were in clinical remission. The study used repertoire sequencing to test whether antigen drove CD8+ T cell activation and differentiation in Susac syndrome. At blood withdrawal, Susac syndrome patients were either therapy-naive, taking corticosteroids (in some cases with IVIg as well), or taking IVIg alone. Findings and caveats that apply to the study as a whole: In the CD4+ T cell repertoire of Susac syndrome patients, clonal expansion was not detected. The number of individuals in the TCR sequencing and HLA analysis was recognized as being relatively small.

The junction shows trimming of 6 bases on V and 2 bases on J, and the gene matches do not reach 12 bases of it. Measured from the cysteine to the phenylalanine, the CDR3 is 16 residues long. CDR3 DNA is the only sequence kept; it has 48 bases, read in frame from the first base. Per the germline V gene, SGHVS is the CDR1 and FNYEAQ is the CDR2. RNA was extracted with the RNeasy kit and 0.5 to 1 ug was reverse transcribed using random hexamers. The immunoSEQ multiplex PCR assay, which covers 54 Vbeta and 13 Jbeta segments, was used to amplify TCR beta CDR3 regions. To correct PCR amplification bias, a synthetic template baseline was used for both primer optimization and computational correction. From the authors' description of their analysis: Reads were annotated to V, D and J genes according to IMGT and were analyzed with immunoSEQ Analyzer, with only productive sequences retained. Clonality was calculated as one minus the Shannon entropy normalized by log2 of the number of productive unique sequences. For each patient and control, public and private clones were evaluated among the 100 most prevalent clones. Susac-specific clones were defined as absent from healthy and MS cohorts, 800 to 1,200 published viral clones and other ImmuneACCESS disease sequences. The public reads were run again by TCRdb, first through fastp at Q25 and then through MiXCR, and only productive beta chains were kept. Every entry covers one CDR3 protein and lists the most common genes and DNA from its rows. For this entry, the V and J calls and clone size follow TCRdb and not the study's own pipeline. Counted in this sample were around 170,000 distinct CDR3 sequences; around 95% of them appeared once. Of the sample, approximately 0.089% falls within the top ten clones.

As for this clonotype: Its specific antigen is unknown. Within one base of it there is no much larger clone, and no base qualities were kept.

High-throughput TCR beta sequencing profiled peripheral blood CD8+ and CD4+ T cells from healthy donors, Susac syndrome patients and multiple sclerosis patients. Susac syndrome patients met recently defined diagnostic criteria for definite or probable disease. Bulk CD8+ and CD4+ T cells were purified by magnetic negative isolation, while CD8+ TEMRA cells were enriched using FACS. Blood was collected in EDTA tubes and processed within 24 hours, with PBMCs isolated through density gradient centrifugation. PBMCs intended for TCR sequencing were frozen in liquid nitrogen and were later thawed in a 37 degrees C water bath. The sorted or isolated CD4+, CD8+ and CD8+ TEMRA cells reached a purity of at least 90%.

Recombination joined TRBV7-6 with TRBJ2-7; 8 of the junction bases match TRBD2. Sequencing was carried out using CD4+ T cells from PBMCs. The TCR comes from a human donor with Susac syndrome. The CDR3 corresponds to CASRPLAGGPPYEQYF. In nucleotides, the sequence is TGTGCCAGCAGACCCCTCGCGGGGGGCCCCCCCTACGAGCAGTACTTC. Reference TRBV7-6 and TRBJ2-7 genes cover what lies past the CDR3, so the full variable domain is GAGVSQSPRYKVTKRGQDVALRCDPISGHVSLYWYRQALGQGPEFLTYFNYEAQQDKSGLPNDRFSAERPEGSISTLTIQRTEQRDSAMYRCASRPLAGGPPYEQYFGPGTRLTVT.